This T cell receptor (beta chain) originates from a study of siplizumab effects on memory and regulatory T cells. Study-wide findings and caveats: Suppressive capability of dividing Tregs from siplizumab cultures went unverified. Treg origin accounted for an average of approximately 69% of mappable alloreactive CD4+ clones with siplizumab and 25% to 30% in controls.

Sequencing used immunoSEQ multiplex PCR; TCRdb keeps in-frame clones, though not all of them. The table lists over 80,000 clones, around 90% of them singletons. Regarding this clone: The antigen is unknown.

V gave up 7 bases and J gave up 0 bases, with 16 bases separating them. There are 15 residues in the CDR3. Germline V CDR1 and CDR2: SGHTA, FQGNSA. The sequence was collected from a human donor in good health. This chain links TRBV7-2 with TRBJ2-7; the D gene could be TRBD1 or TRBD2 (6 bases each). Sequencing input: Tregs sorted from blood. CDR3 in DNA: TGTGCCAGCACCACCTCCGGGGGCCTCTCCTACGAGCAGTACTTC. Amino acids: CASTTSGGLSYEQYF.